Following are 28 T cell receptor beta chains from one sample sequenced in a study of CD8+CD57+ T cells in acquired aplastic anemia. According to the study, genomic DNA was the template for TCR beta VDJ and CDR3 profiling. Each CDR3 protein is one row after TCRdb ran MiXCR on the reads. Counted here are some 410,000 distinct CDR3 sequences, just under 70% occurring once; the ten biggest clones make up 3% to 5%. The sequenced sample consisted of sorted CD4+, CD8+, or CD8+CD57+ T cells (not recorded which) from PBMCs. These receptors came from a human donor in good health, serving as a control.

This CDR3 reads CASSTGGVTEAFFHF. The CDR3 DNA reads as TGTGCCAGCAGCACCGGGGGCGTGACTGAAGCTTTCTTTCACTTT. The chain is built from TRBV7-2 and TRBJ1-6; perhaps TRBD1 as D (6 bases). V shed 5 bases and J shed 19 bases, with 27 bases lying between them. Germline V gives CDR1 SGHTA, CDR2 FQGNSA. CDR3 size: 15 residues.

This clonotype was seen a single time. V gene TRBV5-1 combines with J gene TRBJ1-3; D remains ambiguous. The germline CDR1 and CDR2 sequences are SGHRS and YFSETQ. CDR3 length: 17 amino acids. V lost 1 base, J lost 0 bases, and 14 bases lay in between. The CDR3 here is CASSLIGRAISGNTIYF. DNA of the CDR3: TGCGCCAGCAGCTTGATAGGACGGGCTATCTCTGGAAACACCATATATTTT.

This clonotype was counted many times. The chain is built from TRBV30 and TRBJ1-6, with a possible D match to TRBD1 (6 bases). V was pared by 1 base and J by 6 bases, with 10 bases between. Germline values: CDR1 GTSNPN, CDR2 SVGIG (reference sequence). The CDR3 totals 14 residues. The DNA of the CDR3 is TGTGCCTGGAGTGAGGGGGTTCGTAATTCACCCCTCCACTTT. Translation gives CAWSEGVRNSPLHF. Full variable domain (missing parts from reference TRBV30 and TRBJ1-6): SQTIHQWPATLVQPVGSPLSLECTVEGTSNPNLYWYRQAAGRGLQLLFYSVGIGQISSEVPQNLSASRPQDRQFILSSKKLLLSDSGFYLCAWSEGVRNSPLHFGNGTRLTVT.

This chain joins TRBV7-2 and TRBJ2-7; possibly TRBD1 or TRBD2 for D (7 bases each). Per the germline V gene, CDR1 is SGHTA and CDR2 is FQGNSA. Trimming stripped 6 bases from V and 9 bases from J, with 21 bases between. This CDR3 region has 14 residues. CDR3 in DNA: TGTGCCAGCAGTTCGGGCAGGGGGGGAGACGTGCAGTACTTC. The encoded protein is CASSSGRGGDVQYF.

Comment on this clonotype: At one of its ends the junction is not consistent with the germline gene, which may arise from a read error. The chain joins TRBV7-3 to TRBJ2-2; unclear D gene. There are 15 residues in the CDR3. The V gene's germline CDR1 is SGHTA and CDR2 FQGTGA. In nucleotides, the CDR3 is TGTGCCAGCAGCTTGACATCGACGGGTACGCAGGAGCTTTTTTTT. Translated, it gives CASSLTSTGTQELFF.

This clonotype has only a few counts. A much more abundant neighbour one base away suggests this may be a read error. This chain links TRBV7-3 with TRBJ1-3; D remains ambiguous. The germline V and J ends were trimmed by 5 bases and 4 bases, with 12 bases remaining between them. Per the germline V gene, CDR1 is SGHTA and CDR2 is FQGTGA. CDR3 size: 14 residues. The CDR3 region is CASSPLAAGNTIYF. In nucleotides, the CDR3 is TGTGCCAGCAGCCCCCTAGCGGCGGGAAACACCATATATTTT.

In the case of this clonotype: Mismatch with germline at one junction end may stem from a read error. This chain joins TRBV7-8 and TRBJ2-7; TRBD2 might be the D (5 bases). Germline V gene data show CDR1 as SGHVS and CDR2 as FQNEAQ. The length of the CDR3 is 16 residues. As DNA, the CDR3 is TGTGCCAGCAGCCCAGCTAGCACAAGGCCCTCCTACGCGCAGTACTTC. Its translation is CASSPASTRPSYAQYF. The full variable domain, rest sourced from reference TRBV7-8 and TRBJ2-7, is GAGVSQSPRYKVAKRGQDVALRCDPISGHVSLFWYQQALGQGPEFLTYFQNEAQLDKSGLPSDRFFAERPEGSVSTLKIQRTQQEDSAVYLCASSPASTRPSYAQYFGPGTRLTVT.

V usage is TRBV9 and J usage is TRBJ2-5; D call uncertain. This CDR3 region has 16 residues. The V end lost 0 bases, the J end lost 8 bases, and 20 bases lay between the germline ends. Looked up from germline, CDR1 is SGDLS and CDR2 is YYNGEE. The CDR3 nucleotides read TGTGCCAGCAGCGTAGGTCCGTTATCTACGGGCAGTACCCAGTACTTC. It yields the protein CASSVGPLSTGSTQYF.

The chain carries TRBV5-8 and TRBJ1-2, with 8 bases fitting TRBD1. Germline V gene sequence: CDR1 SGHTS, CDR2 YDEGEE. This CDR3 is 16 amino acids long. V lost 3 bases and J lost 2; bases outside the gene matches: 9. Written as DNA, the CDR3 is TGTGCCAGCAGCTCTCGACGGTCAGGGGGCAACTATGGCTACACCTTC. Encoded protein: CASSSRRSGGNYGYTF.

On this clonotype itself: A much larger clone differs by one base, so this may be a read error. The V and J genes are TRBV6-5 and TRBJ1-1, with D unresolved. CDR1 and CDR2 (germline): MNHEY, SVGAGI. This CDR3 spans 13 amino acids. In DNA, the CDR3 is TGTGCCAGCAGTAAAGTCTTTGGCACTGAAGTTTTCTTT. Translated: CASSKVFGTEVFF.

This clonotype appeared many times. The CDR3 DNA reads as TGTGCCAGCAGCCTCCCCCGGGACAGGGTTTTGGAGCAGTACTTC. Residues: CASSLPRDRVLEQYF. The rearrangement joins TRBV11-2 to TRBJ2-7; 9 bases fit TRBD1. J lost 7 bases, V lost 5 bases, and 12 bases had no gene match. This CDR3 contains 15 residues. The germline V gene has CDR1 SGHAT and CDR2 FQNNGV.

The rearrangement links TRBV7-3 to TRBJ2-7; D call uncertain. The V gene's germline CDR1 is SGHTA and CDR2 FQGTGA. V lost 8 bases, J lost 2 bases, and 10 bases lay in between. CDR3 length: 12 amino acids. CDR3 residues: CASFVGTYEQYF. For the CDR3, the DNA is TGTGCCAGCTTCGTGGGGACCTACGAGCAGTACTTC.

This clonotype was detected ten times or more. The chain carries TRBV7-3 and TRBJ2-2; D gene ambiguous. CDR3 length: 16 amino acids. Between the trimmed V and J ends, which lost 5 bases and 4 bases, there was a span of 17 bases. The germline V gene encodes CDR1 SGHTA and CDR2 FQGTGA. The DNA of the CDR3 is TGTGCCAGCAGCCAGACTTTGGGGTCGGGCACCGGGGAGCTGTTTTTT. This translates into CASSQTLGSGTGELFF. Full variable domain (missing parts from reference TRBV7-3 and TRBJ2-2): GAGVSQTPSNKVTEKGKYVELRCDPISGHTALYWYRQSLGQGPEFLIYFQGTGAADDSGLPNDRFFAVRPEGSVSTLKIQRTERGDSAVYLCASSQTLGSGTGELFFGEGSRLTVL.

A remark on this clonotype: Just one base apart from a much larger clone, this may be a read error. The rearrangement uses TRBV12-3 or TRBV12-4 and TRBJ2-7; 8 bases line up with TRBD1. This CDR3 region has 14 residues. The V segment lost 5 bases and the J segment 9 bases; nucleotides outside the gene matches: 12. This CDR3 is CASSVDRGPWGQYF. The CDR3 DNA reads as TGTGCCAGCAGTGTTGACAGGGGACCGTGGGGGCAGTACTTC.

As regards this clonotype: The final CDR3 position lacks the conserved phenylalanine or tryptophan, pointing to a likely read error. It is unclear where the CDR3 begins or ends on the DNA, so no DNA is shown, and the CDR3 is as TCRdb lists it. V is TRBV19 and J is TRBJ1-5; TRBD1, the table's D call, lacks a check against the DNA. CDR1 and CDR2 from the germline V gene are LNHDA and SQIVND (reference sequence). The CDR3 totals 15 residues, both ends included. CDR3 region: CASSLLTANYRPTHV.

Details on this clonotype: This is likely a read error, given that the CDR3 carries no conserved phenylalanine or tryptophan at its end. This chain uses TRBV20-1 with TRBJ2-5; unclear D gene. Germline assignment: CDR1 DFQATT and CDR2 SNEGSKA (reference sequence). The CDR3 sequence is 10 residues long. The CDR3: CSVTQKTQYI. In DNA, the CDR3 is TGCAGTGTTACACAAAAGACACAGTACATC.

For this clonotype: Because the CDR3 is missing its conserved closing phenylalanine or tryptophan, this is likely a read error. The DNA is omitted, as the CDR3 cannot be located on it reliably, and the CDR3 follows TCRdb's listing. J is TRBJ2-1 and V is TRBV11-2; the table's D call, TRBD1, has no DNA check behind it. Germline V gives CDR1 SGHAT, CDR2 FQNNGV. The length of the CDR3 is 13 amino acids, counting both ends. The CDR3 protein is CASSLRQWSNQPQ.

This clonotype was seen ten or more times. The chain uses TRBV19 and TRBJ2-5, with D unresolved. Germline values: CDR1 LNHDA, CDR2 SQIVND (reference sequence). The CDR3 is 14 amino acids. V dropped 4 bases and J dropped 4 bases, with 13 bases sitting between them. The CDR3 sequence is CASSSLQGRETQYF. As DNA, the CDR3 is TGTGCCAGTAGTAGCCTCCAAGGGCGAGAGACCCAGTACTTC.

The V and J genes are TRBV7-9 and TRBJ1-6, with D tentatively TRBD1 (5 bases). V lost 1 base, J lost 18 bases, and 16 bases lay in between. CDR3 size: 13 residues. CDR1 and CDR2 (germline): SEHNR, FQNEAQ (reference sequence). This CDR3 is CASSLDRTNHHHF. CDR3 DNA sequence: TGTGCCAGCAGCTTAGACAGGACTAATCACCACCACTTT.

About this clonotype: This CDR3 is missing its conserved last phenylalanine or tryptophan, likely due to a read error. Because the CDR3's place on the DNA is in doubt, the DNA is left out and the CDR3 is given as listed by TCRdb. V usage is TRBV7-2 and J usage is TRBJ2-5; the table's D call, TRBD1, was not checked against the DNA. The CDR3 adds up to 15 amino acids, both ends counted. In germline, CDR1 is SGHTA, CDR2 FQGNSA. The CDR3 loop is CASSKGRGTLDYEYS.

This clonotype was seen many times. The chain has TRBV7-9 and TRBJ2-7, with D unclear. Germline values: CDR1 SEHNR, CDR2 FQNEAQ (reference sequence). This CDR3 is 15 amino acids long. V gave up 5 bases and J gave up 3 bases, with 17 bases separating them. The CDR3 DNA follows: TGTGCCAGCAGCCACAAACAGAGACTGATCTACGAGCAGTACTTC. This sequence encodes CASSHKQRLIYEQYF.

This clonotype was observed a single time. Given a much more abundant clone one base away, this may be a read error. V and J are TRBV7-7 and TRBJ2-5, with D possibly TRBD2 on 6 matching bases. Germline V gene lookup returns CDR1 SSHAT and CDR2 FNYEAQ (reference sequence). The CDR3 totals 9 residues. This CDR3 reads CASRPPGDF. The CDR3 bases are TGTGCCAGCAGACCCCCGGGGGACTTC.

With regard to this clonotype: One end of the junction fails to match germline, which may point to a read error. The chain recombines TRBV14 with TRBJ1-6; D call uncertain. Germline V CDR1 and CDR2: SGHDN, FVKESK. The length of the CDR3 is 13 residues. The CDR3 is CASSQGEGGPLHF. The CDR3 DNA follows: TGTGCCAGCAGCCAAGGGGAGGGTGGACCCCTGCATTTT.

The chain is built from TRBV13 and TRBJ1-2; a possible D gene is TRBD1 (6 bases). Germline CDR1 and CDR2: PRHDT and FYEKMQ (reference sequence). The CDR3 contains 13 residues. Trimming took off 0 bases at V and 8 bases at J, with 10 bases between the two ends. In DNA form, the CDR3 reads TGTGCCAGCAGCTTAGGACAGGGTTGGGGCTACACCTTC. Translating gives CASSLGQGWGYTF.

A word on this clonotype: No conserved phenylalanine or tryptophan ends this CDR3, so it is likely a read error. V and J are TRBV7-9 and TRBJ1-1; D not resolved. The germline V and J ends were trimmed by 5 bases and 3 bases, with 10 bases remaining between them. The germline CDR1 and CDR2 sequences are SEHNR and FQNEAQ (reference sequence). The CDR3 is 13 residues long. The CDR3 nucleotides are TGTGCCAGCAGCGACACCTTCCACACTGAAGCTTTCGTT. The encoded protein is CASSDTFHTEAFV.

The chain uses TRBV6-1 and TRBJ1-1; 8 bases match TRBD1. V was pared by 6 bases and J by 10 bases, with 13 bases of the junction left unmatched. Germline CDR1 and CDR2: MNHNS and SASEGT. The length of the CDR3 is 14 residues. CDR3 loop: CASRIQTGEEGAFF. Here the CDR3 DNA reads TGTGCCAGCAGAATTCAGACAGGGGAAGAAGGAGCTTTCTTT.

With respect to this clonotype: One junction end disagrees with the germline gene, perhaps due to a read error. The rearrangement joins TRBV2 to TRBJ1-5; no clear D gene. The germline V gene has CDR1 SNHLY and CDR2 FYNNEI. The CDR3 is made up of 14 amino acids. CDR3 sequence reads: CASSLVKPTHPHDF. CDR3 in DNA: TGTGCCAGCAGCTTGGTAAAGCCCACTCACCCCCATGATTTT.

The genes are TRBV15 and TRBJ1-2; D may be TRBD1 (5 bases). CDR3 length: 14 residues. CDR1 is LNHNV, CDR2 YYDKDF, per germline (reference sequence). Trimming removed 3 bases at V and 7 bases at J, with 15 bases between. The CDR3 DNA reads TGTGCCACCAGCAGGAAGGGGATGTGGGCTGGCTACACCTTC. It encodes CATSRKGMWAGYTF. The entire variable domain, with the rest obtained from reference TRBV15 and TRBJ1-2, is as follows: DAMVIQNPRYQVTQFGKPVTLSCSQTLNHNVMYWYQQKSSQAPKLLFHYYDKDFNNEADTPDNFQSRRPNTSFCFLDIRSPGLGDTAMYLCATSRKGMWAGYTFGSGTRLTVV.